This T cell receptor (beta chain) was identified in a study of blood T cell repertoires in COVID-19. Study background: Specimens from acute and convalescent COVID-19 originated in the United States, Italy and Spain. T cells, B-cell-depleted T cells, or PBMCs supplied cDNA or gDNA.

Study processing details: Estimation of nucleated cell counts relied on the amplification of reference gene primers. Only in-frame clones appear in the TCRdb table, and some are missing; sequencing was by immunoSEQ multiplex PCR. That table furnishes V, J and clone size, whereas the DNA furnished D and trimming. In the table there are roughly 250,000 clones, 80% to 85% of which are singletons. The length of the CDR3 is 18 residues. Germline lookup yields CDR1 MNHNS and CDR2 SASEGT. With V trimmed by 2 bases and J by 8 bases, 12 bases remained unmatched. This clone has a handful of counts. The TCR sequence derives from a woman aged 55-75 years with active or convalescent COVID-19. Sequences were obtained from peripheral blood. The chain combines TRBV6-1 with TRBJ2-3; 14 bases fit TRBD2. CDR3 sequence reads: CASSERDRGLAGVGTQYF. As DNA, the CDR3 is TGTGCCAGCAGTGAAAGAGACCGGGGACTAGCGGGGGTTGGTACGCAGTATTTT.